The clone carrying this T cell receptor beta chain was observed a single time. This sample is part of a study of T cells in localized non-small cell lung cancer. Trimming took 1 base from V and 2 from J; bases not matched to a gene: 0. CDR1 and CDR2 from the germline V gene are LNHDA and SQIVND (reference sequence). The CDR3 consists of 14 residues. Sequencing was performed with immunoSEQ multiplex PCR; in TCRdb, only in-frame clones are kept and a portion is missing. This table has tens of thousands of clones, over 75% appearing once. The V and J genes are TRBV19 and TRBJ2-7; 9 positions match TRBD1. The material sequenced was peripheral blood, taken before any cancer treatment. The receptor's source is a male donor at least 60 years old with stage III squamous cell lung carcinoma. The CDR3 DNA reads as TGTGCCAGTAGTATAGGACAGGGGGCCTACGAGCAGTACTTC. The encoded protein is CASSIGQGAYEQYF.